The sequence of this TCR beta chain was determined in a study of CD8 T cells in ankylosing spondylitis. V was pared by 3 bases and J by 3 bases, with 4 bases of the junction left unmatched. CDR3 length: 14 amino acids. Per the germline V gene, CDR1 is SGDLS and CDR2 is YYNGEE. Via MiXCR, TCRdb re-called the 5' RACE reads, giving one row per CDR3 protein. In the table there are about 30,000 distinct CDR3 sequences, around 5% of which are singletons. This clonotype was counted at least ten times. The clonotype comes from a female donor with ankylosing spondylitis or in good health (not recorded which). Sequences were obtained from blood, either unsorted or a sorted T cell fraction (not recorded which). The rearrangement uses TRBV9 and TRBJ2-7; 9 bases match TRBD2. The CDR3 sequence: CASSASGAGYEQYF. The DNA of the CDR3 is TGTGCCAGCAGCGCTAGCGGGGCGGGCTACGAGCAGTACTTC.